This T cell receptor (beta chain) was retrieved from a study of blood T cell repertoires in COVID-19. The CDR3 extends over 15 amino acids. Germline V lookup: CDR1 MNHEY, CDR2 SMNVEV (reference sequence). V was trimmed by 5 bases and J by 4 bases, leaving 17 bases between them. Authors' processing steps: Using reference gene primer amplification, nucleated cell counts were estimated. Sequencing was performed with immunoSEQ multiplex PCR; in TCRdb, only in-frame clones are kept and a portion is missing. D and trimming were read from the DNA, whereas the V and J calls and clone size are those reported in that table. The sample has nearly 200,000 clones, roughly 88% seen once; the top ten hold roughly 6.2%.

The sample was peripheral blood. This clonotype originated in a woman aged 40 to 50 who had recovered from COVID-19. This sequence joins TRBV27 and TRBJ2-5; tentative D call: TRBD2 (6 bases). The CDR3 DNA sequence: TGTGCCAGCAGTGGGGCGGCTAGCGTCAGAGAGACCCAGTACTTC. This encodes CASSGAASVRETQYF.